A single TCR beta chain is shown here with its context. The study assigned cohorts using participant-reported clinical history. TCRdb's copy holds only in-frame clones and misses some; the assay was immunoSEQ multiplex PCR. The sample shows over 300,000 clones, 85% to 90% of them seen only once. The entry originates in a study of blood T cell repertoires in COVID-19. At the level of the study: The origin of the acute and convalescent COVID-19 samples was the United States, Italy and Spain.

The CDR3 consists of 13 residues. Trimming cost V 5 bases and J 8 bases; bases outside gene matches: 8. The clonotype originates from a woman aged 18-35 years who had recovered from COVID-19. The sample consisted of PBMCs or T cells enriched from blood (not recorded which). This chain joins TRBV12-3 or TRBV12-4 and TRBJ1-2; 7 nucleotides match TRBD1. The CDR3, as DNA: TGTGCCAGCAGTGCGGACAGGCCAGGAGGCTACACCTTC. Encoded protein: CASSADRPGGYTF.